This TCR beta chain was captured in a study of CD8+ T cells in alopecia areata. Reverse transcribed after extraction, RNA yielded cDNA as the sequencing template. Method: immunoSEQ multiplex PCR; TCRdb's copy keeps in-frame clones and lacks some. The sample records around 98,000 clones, over 40% being singletons. This clone has only one observation. This TCR was recovered from a human donor with alopecia areata. The sequenced sample consisted of CD4+ T cells sorted from blood.

The CDR3 coding sequence is TGTGCCTGGGCCCTACAGGGTGCCTATGGCTACACCTTC. It yields the protein CAWALQGAYGYTF. The chain uses TRBV30 and TRBJ1-2; D is perhaps TRBD1 (6 bases). Trimming shortened V by 5 bases and J by 4 bases, and 14 bases separated the two germline ends. CDR1 and CDR2 from the germline V gene are GTSNPN and SVGIG (reference sequence). The CDR3 runs 13 residues.